There are a few counts of the clone carrying this TCR beta chain. These data are taken from a study of blood T cell repertoires in COVID-19. In the study overall: In each case, the material was cDNA or gDNA derived from T cells, B-cell-depleted T cells, or PBMCs.

Data came from immunoSEQ multiplex PCR; TCRdb stores just in-frame clones and leaves some out. Here the sample spans fewer than 300,000 clones, over 75% being singletons. The germline V gene has CDR1 SGHAT and CDR2 FQNNGV. V shed 4 bases, J shed 5 bases, and the junction held 6 bases outside the gene matches. The CDR3 spans 15 residues. The V gene is TRBV11-2, the J gene TRBJ2-2; 8 nucleotides match TRBD1. Material: peripheral blood. The receptor comes from a human donor with COVID-19, enrolled during active disease. The donor label of this sample is uncertain. CDR3 bases: TGTGCCAGCAGCTCTCAGGGGGCGCAAACCGGGGAGCTGTTTTTT. It translates to CASSSQGAQTGELFF.